This T cell receptor (beta chain) was obtained from a study of PD-1 blockade in classical Hodgkin lymphoma. Study-wide points: Partial responders and progressors had significantly lower baseline TCR diversity. Newly diagnosed patients were reported to start with lower TCR diversity than healthy donors.

TCRdb's copy holds only in-frame clones and misses some; the assay was immunoSEQ multiplex PCR. Seen here are around 31,000 clones, around 81% observed once, and the top ten hold about a sixth. The time point was: cycle 4 day 1 (C4D1), after 6 weeks of nivolumab. Every patient was affected by relapse after autologous stem cell transplantation, while exposure to brentuximab vedotin was not uniform. Concerning this clone: Its antigen is currently unknown.

Deletions cut 5 bases from V and 4 bases from J, with 11 bases between. Germline values: CDR1 LGHNA, CDR2 YSLEER. The CDR3 is 13 amino acids. This sample comprised peripheral blood mononuclear cells (PBMCs), obtained before the fourth cycle of nivolumab. V usage is TRBV4-3 and J usage is TRBJ2-5, with D unclear. The sequence was obtained from a human donor with classical Hodgkin lymphoma. The CDR3 here is CASSYVGGETQYF. For the CDR3, the DNA is TGCGCCAGCAGCTACGTGGGCGGAGAGACCCAGTACTTC.